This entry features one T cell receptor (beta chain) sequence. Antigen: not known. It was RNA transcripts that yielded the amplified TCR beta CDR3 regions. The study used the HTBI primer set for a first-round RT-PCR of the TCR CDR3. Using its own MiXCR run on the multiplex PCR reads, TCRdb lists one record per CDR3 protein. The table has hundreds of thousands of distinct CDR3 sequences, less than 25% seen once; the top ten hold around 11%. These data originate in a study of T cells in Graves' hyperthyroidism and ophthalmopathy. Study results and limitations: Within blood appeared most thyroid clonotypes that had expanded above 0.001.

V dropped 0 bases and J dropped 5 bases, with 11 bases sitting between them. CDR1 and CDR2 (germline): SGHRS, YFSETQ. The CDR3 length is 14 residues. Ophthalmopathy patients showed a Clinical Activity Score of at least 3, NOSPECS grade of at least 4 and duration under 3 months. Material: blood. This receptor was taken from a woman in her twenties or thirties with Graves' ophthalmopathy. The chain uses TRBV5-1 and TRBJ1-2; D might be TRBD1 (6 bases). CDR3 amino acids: CASSLGQEQYGYTF. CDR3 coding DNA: TGCGCCAGCAGCTTGGGACAGGAACAATATGGCTACACCTTC.